These 9 T cell receptor beta chains originate from one sample sequenced in a study of CD8 T cells in Susac syndrome. Random hexamers served to reverse transcribe roughly 0.45 to 1 ug RNA. TCRdb processed the immunoSEQ multiplex PCR reads anew with MiXCR; each CDR3 protein has one entry. The sample yields about 430,000 distinct CDR3 sequences, about 85% seen once. Sequencing was performed on CD8+ T cells from PBMCs. All receptors derive from a human donor with multiple sclerosis.

The J gene is TRBJ2-3, the V gene TRBV7-3; D is ambiguous. Germline CDR1 and CDR2: SGHTA and FQGTGA. With 2 bases removed from V and 0 bases from J, the gap between germline ends came to 9 bases. This CDR3 is built from 15 residues. The CDR3 bases are TGTGCCAGCAGCTTAGGAGTCGGAAGCACAGATACGCAGTATTTT. Amino acid sequence: CASSLGVGSTDTQYF.

This chain uses TRBV4-1 with TRBJ1-5; D call uncertain. CDR3 size: 14 residues. V lost 0 bases, J lost 2 bases, and 5 bases lay in between. Germline-derived CDR1 and CDR2 are MGHRA and YSYEKL. CDR3 sequence reads: CASSQERGNQPQHF. CDR3 nucleotide sequence: TGCGCCAGCAGCCAAGAAAGGGGCAATCAGCCCCAGCATTTT.

J is TRBJ1-1 and V is TRBV30; 9 positions agree with TRBD1. CDR3 length: 16 amino acids. CDR1 and CDR2 (germline): GTSNPN, SVGIG (reference sequence). After removal of 0 bases from V and 4 bases from J, the junction contained 9 bases not matched to a gene. The CDR3 protein is CAWSVGTGWGGTEAFF. The CDR3 DNA is TGTGCCTGGAGTGTAGGGACAGGGTGGGGCGGCACTGAAGCTTTCTTT.

This chain uses TRBV27 with TRBJ2-7; TRBD1 aligns across 8 bases. The germline V gene has CDR1 MNHEY and CDR2 SMNVEV (reference sequence). J gave up 3 bases and V 7 bases, and 5 bases lay outside the gene matches. This CDR3 is 13 amino acids long. As DNA, the CDR3 is TGTGCCAGCAAACAGGGGGTAGGCTACGAGCAGTACTTC. Amino acid sequence: CASKQGVGYEQYF.

This chain links TRBV5-1 with TRBJ1-1; D is possibly TRBD1 (5 bases). CDR3 length: 16 residues. Germline V gene sequence: CDR1 SGHRS, CDR2 YFSETQ. Trimming shortened V by 4 bases and J by 7 bases, and 23 bases separated the two germline ends. CDR3 amino acids: CASSPIPLGGALEAFF. CDR3 bases: TGCGCCAGCAGCCCGATACCCTTGGGAGGGGCTCTTGAAGCTTTCTTT.

The genes are TRBV7-9 and TRBJ2-1; D might be TRBD2 (6 bases). The CDR3 contains 16 residues. The germline V gene encodes CDR1 SEHNR and CDR2 FQNEAQ (reference sequence). V shed 5 bases and J shed 8 bases, with 22 bases lying between them. The CDR3 here is CASSPRDSNLLDEQFF. The CDR3 DNA is TGTGCCAGCAGCCCGAGGGACTCTAACCTCCTTGATGAGCAGTTCTTC.

The chain is built from TRBV27 and TRBJ1-2; D is unclear. Germline V lookup: CDR1 MNHEY, CDR2 SMNVEV (reference sequence). Between the trimmed V and J ends, which lost 6 bases and 6 bases, there was a span of 8 bases. The length of the CDR3 is 11 residues. The CDR3 coding sequence is TGTGCCAGCAGCCGGGGAGATGGCTACACCTTC. This codes for CASSRGDGYTF.

The V and J genes are TRBV29-1 and TRBJ2-6; no reliable D call. Between the trimmed V and J ends, which lost 4 bases and 0 bases, there was a span of 7 bases. CDR3 length equals 14 residues. Germline CDR1 is SQVTM and CDR2 is ANQGSEA. The CDR3 DNA reads as TGCAGCGTTGGGGGTATCTCTGGGGCCAACGTCCTGACTTTC. This encodes CSVGGISGANVLTF.

This clonotype appeared a single time. The chain is built from TRBV18 and TRBJ2-7; possibly TRBD2 for D (5 bases). The CDR3 totals 14 residues. Germline V gene lookup returns CDR1 KGHSH and CDR2 LQKENI. V was clipped by 2 bases and J by 3 bases, with 11 bases between them. CDR3 in DNA: TGTGCCAGCTCACCAAAGGCTAGCTACTACGAGCAGTACTTC. Its translation is CASSPKASYYEQYF.